A single sample is the source of the 8 T cell receptor beta chains below, sequenced in a study of spatial heterogeneity in lung cancer. MiXCR was run by TCRdb on the 5' RACE reads, yielding one entry per CDR3 protein. Here the sample spans 40,000 to 45,000 distinct CDR3 sequences, approximately 7% being singletons. Time point indicated: sample taken at primary tumor resection. The input material, whole RNA from tumor, nontumor lung or frozen PBMC, was sequenced unsorted. The material was PBMCs, obtained at surgery. The receptors derive from a female donor with early-stage non-small cell lung cancer.

The table lists this clonotype with many counts. The chain has TRBV20-1 and TRBJ2-3, with D unclear. Germline CDR1 and CDR2: DFQATT and SNEGSKA (reference sequence). This CDR3 contains 10 residues. CDR3 sequence: CSTSVDTQYF. The CDR3 DNA reads TGCAGCACGTCAGTAGATACGCAGTATTTT.

The CDR3 DNA reads as TGTGCCAGCAGCCAAGAATTTACGAGGAGTGAAGCTTTCTTT. Its translation is CASSQEFTRSEAFF. The chain recombines TRBV3-1 with TRBJ1-1; D ambiguous. Germline V CDR1 and CDR2: LGHDT, YNNKEL (reference sequence). This CDR3 comprises 14 residues. V lost 0 bases, J lost 7 bases, and 12 bases lay in between.

This clonotype was detected only a few times. CDR3 loop: CSARSGKMYEQYF. CDR3 DNA sequence: TGCAGTGCTCGGTCCGGAAAGATGTACGAGCAGTACTTC. The V gene is TRBV20-1, the J gene TRBJ2-7, with D unclear. The V gene's germline CDR1 is DFQATT and CDR2 SNEGSKA (reference sequence). The length of the CDR3 is 13 residues. V lost 5 bases to trimming and J lost 4 bases, with 15 bases between them.

This chain connects TRBV12-3 or TRBV12-4 to TRBJ2-5; TRBD2 aligns across 7 bases. The V and J ends lost 6 bases and 2 bases, in that order; junction bases with no gene match: 6. This CDR3 has 14 amino acids. The CDR3 coding sequence is TGTGCCAGCAGACCGGGACTACCTCAAGAGACCCAGTACTTC. It yields the protein CASRPGLPQETQYF.

The chain uses TRBV27 and TRBJ1-1; no definite D call. The CDR3 runs 16 residues. Germline V gene lookup returns CDR1 MNHEY and CDR2 SMNVEV (reference sequence). Deletions cut 4 bases from V and 4 bases from J, with 19 bases between. The CDR3 nucleotides are TGTGCCAGCAGTTCCAATCCCGGACGGACGAGCACTGAAGCTTTCTTT. As protein: CASSSNPGRTSTEAFF.

J is TRBJ2-7 and V is TRBV15, with D unclear. The CDR3 consists of 15 residues. Germline CDR1 LNHNV, CDR2 YYDKDF (reference sequence). Trimming stripped 0 bases from V and 5 bases from J, with 14 bases between. CDR3 nucleotide sequence: TGTGCCACCAGCAGAGATCAATACAGTTTCGACGAGCAGTACTTC. Its translation is CATSRDQYSFDEQYF.

The V and J genes are TRBV2 and TRBJ2-2; D might be TRBD1 or TRBD2, each matching 5 bases. CDR1 is SNHLY, CDR2 FYNNEI, per germline. The V end was cut by 6 bases, the J end by 2 bases, with 13 bases between. The CDR3 runs 15 residues. CDR3 coding DNA: TGTGCCAGCAGAGGGACGGCAACAAACACCGGGGAGCTGTTTTTT. Residues: CASRGTATNTGELFF. Based on the CDR3 plus reference TRBV2 and TRBJ2-2, the full variable domain is EPEVTQTPSHQVTQMGQEVILRCVPISNHLYFYWYRQILGQKVEFLVSFYNNEISEKSEIFDDQFSVERPDGSNFTLKIRSTKLEDSAMYFCASRGTATNTGELFFGEGSRLTVL.

V gene TRBV20-1 combines with J gene TRBJ2-3; D could derive from TRBD1 or TRBD2 (6 bases each). V lost 6 bases and J 2 bases, leaving 15 bases between the germline ends. CDR3 length equals 14 residues. The germline CDR1 and CDR2 sequences are DFQATT and SNEGSKA (reference sequence). CDR3 coding DNA: TGCAGTGCCAGAAAGGGGGGCCCCACAGATACGCAGTATTTT. Translating it yields CSARKGGPTDTQYF.